The clone carrying this T cell receptor (beta chain) was detected many times. The CDR3 is 14 amino acids. Per the germline V gene, CDR1 is SGHAT and CDR2 is FQNNGV. V lost 6 bases, J lost 1 base, and 10 bases lay in between. Fresh peripheral blood, more than 8 ml of it, supplied the PBMCs. These data are taken from a study of T cells in Graves' hyperthyroidism and ophthalmopathy. Authors of the study amplified TCR beta CDR3 regions from RNA transcripts. The study used the HTBI primer set for a first-round RT-PCR of the TCR CDR3. TCRdb reprocessed the multiplex PCR reads with MiXCR, giving one entry per CDR3 protein. The repertoire includes hundreds of thousands of distinct CDR3 sequences, 15% to 20% of them detected once, and approximately 48% sits in the top ten.

The source of this sequence is a middle-aged man with Graves' ophthalmopathy. The rearrangement joins TRBV11-2 to TRBJ2-1; possibly TRBD1 or TRBD2 for D (6 bases each). The sample consisted of blood. In DNA form, the CDR3 reads TGTGCCAGCAGGGGGGGCCGTTCCTACAATGAGCAGTTCTTC. Translating gives CASRGGRSYNEQFF.